The 31 T cell receptor beta chains in this list originate from one sample, sequenced in a study of T cells after yellow fever vaccination. From the 5' RACE reads, TCRdb called clonotypes with MiXCR, one entry per CDR3 protein. The sample lists 300,000 to 350,000 distinct CDR3 sequences; 3.5% to 4.5% were seen once. The sequencing used PBMCs, collected 15 days after the yellow fever booster vaccination. Receptors were obtained from a man between 18 and 35 years old who received the YFV17D yellow fever vaccine.

The chain is built from TRBV20-1 and TRBJ1-5; a weak D match, TRBD1 (5 bases). The V and J ends lost 0 bases and 5 bases respectively, with 14 bases between them. The germline gives CDR1 DFQATT, CDR2 SNEGSKA (reference sequence). This CDR3 has 15 residues. The CDR3 DNA follows: TGCAGTGCTAGAGATCAAAGGGGCCCCTATCAGCCCCAGCATTTT. It translates to CSARDQRGPYQPQHF.

This clonotype was counted a few times. V gene TRBV15 combines with J gene TRBJ1-4; the match to TRBD1 covers 9 bases. Looked up from germline, CDR1 is LNHNV and CDR2 is YYDKDF (reference sequence). J gave up 7 bases and V 1 base, and 4 bases lay outside the gene matches. The CDR3 contains 15 residues. Written as DNA, the CDR3 is TGTGCCACCAGCAGAGGGGACAGGGAAGGTGAAAAACTGTTTTTT. This codes for CATSRGDREGEKLFF.

This clonotype was picked up many times. The chain combines TRBV18 with TRBJ1-5, with 8 bases lining up with TRBD1. V trimming: 2 bases; J trimming: 6 bases; junction bases outside the gene matches: 12. The CDR3 has 17 amino acids. Germline V gives CDR1 KGHSH, CDR2 LQKENI. The DNA for the CDR3 is TGTGCCAGCTCACCAGACGACCAGGGGGCTCTAAGTCAGCCCCAGCATTTT. Its protein is CASSPDDQGALSQPQHF.

A few counts support this clonotype. The chain combines TRBV12-3 or TRBV12-4 with TRBJ1-1; TRBD1 is a possible D gene (6 bases). Trimming cost V 7 bases and J 1 base, with 10 bases left between them. The CDR3 totals 13 residues. CDR3 sequence (DNA): TGTGCCAGCAAACGACAGGAGAACACTGAAGCTTTCTTT. It yields the protein CASKRQENTEAFF.

The genes are TRBV5-6 and TRBJ2-3, with D hard to call. Per germline, CDR1 SGHDT and CDR2 YYEEEE. This CDR3 is 15 amino acids long. The V end was cut by 0 bases, the J end by 2 bases, with 10 bases between. The CDR3 DNA reads as TGTGCCAGCAGCTTGGAGACCACAAACACAGATACGCAGTATTTT. Encoded protein: CASSLETTNTDTQYF.

This clonotype was seen ten or more times. The chain links TRBV27 to TRBJ2-1; D not resolved. The V end lost 6 bases, the J end lost 0 bases, and 12 bases lay between the germline ends. Germline V gives CDR1 MNHEY, CDR2 SMNVEV (reference sequence). The CDR3 is made up of 15 amino acids. This chain's CDR3 is CASRDQGISYNEQFF. CDR3 DNA: TGTGCCAGCAGGGACCAAGGGATCTCCTACAATGAGCAGTTCTTC.

This clonotype showed up many times. This chain connects TRBV3-1 to TRBJ2-3; a weak D match, TRBD1 (5 bases). Germline V gene sequence: CDR1 LGHDT, CDR2 YNNKEL (reference sequence). The V end lost 1 base, the J end lost 4 bases, and 6 bases lay between the germline ends. CDR3 length equals 13 residues. The CDR3 region is CASSQGGADTQYF. CDR3 DNA: TGTGCCAGCAGCCAAGGGGGCGCAGATACGCAGTATTTT.

Many counts were recorded for this clonotype. This sequence joins TRBV20-1 and TRBJ2-3; perhaps TRBD2 as D (5 bases). Trimming shortened V by 4 bases and J by 2 bases, and 10 bases separated the two germline ends. Germline CDR1 and CDR2: DFQATT and SNEGSKA (reference sequence). This CDR3 is 13 amino acids long. Here the CDR3 DNA reads TGCAGTGCTACCGGGGTTAACACAGATACGCAGTATTTT. This sequence encodes CSATGVNTDTQYF.

This clonotype has more than one count but fewer than ten. The rearrangement links TRBV24-1 to TRBJ2-3; D assignment may be TRBD1 or TRBD2 (6 bases each). Between the trimmed V and J ends, which lost 4 bases and 5 bases, there was a span of 18 bases. Germline V lookup: CDR1 KGHDR, CDR2 SFDVKD. The CDR3 spans 16 residues. CDR3 sequence (DNA): TGTGCCACCAGTGAGCGCCGGGCCGGGGGCGAAGATACGCAGTATTTT. Translating it yields CATSERRAGGEDTQYF.

The gene calls are TRBV10-3 and TRBJ2-5; 7 bases agree with TRBD2. Germline CDR1 ENHRY, CDR2 SYGVKD. The V and J ends lost 8 bases and 1 base, in that order; junction bases with no gene match: 4. The CDR3 consists of 13 residues. CDR3 DNA sequence: TGTGCCATCGGCGGGGGACTCCAAGAGACCCAGTACTTC. It specifies CAIGGGLQETQYF.

The sample holds many counts of this clonotype. The chain employs TRBV5-6 and TRBJ2-7; D uncertain. CDR1 and CDR2 (germline): SGHDT, YYEEEE. CDR3 length: 12 amino acids. The germline V and J ends were trimmed by 3 bases and 3 bases, with 7 bases remaining between them. CDR3 residues: CASSSADYEQYF. The CDR3, as DNA: TGTGCCAGCAGCTCCGCTGACTACGAGCAGTACTTC.

This clonotype was counted many times. The chain is built from TRBV5-1 and TRBJ1-1; D is uncertain. The CDR3 is made up of 14 amino acids. Germline assignment: CDR1 SGHRS and CDR2 YFSETQ. The V end lost 4 bases, the J end lost 0 bases, and 10 bases lay between the germline ends. In DNA, the CDR3 is TGCGCCAGCAGCCCTGGCGCCCTGAACACTGAAGCTTTCTTT. This gives the protein CASSPGALNTEAFF.

This clonotype was detected only a few times. The chain is built from TRBV4-3 and TRBJ2-3; 14 positions agree with TRBD2. There are 17 residues in the CDR3. Germline CDR1 is LGHNA and CDR2 is YSLEER. V lost 5 bases, J lost 5 bases, and 9 bases stayed unmatched. The CDR3 DNA reads as TGCGCCAGCAGCTTCTCGACTAGCGGGGGGGCCGGAGATACGCAGTATTTT. It codes for CASSFSTSGGAGDTQYF.

There are many counts of this clonotype. DNA of the CDR3: TGCAGCGCCGGGACAGGGTTGGAGACCCAGTACTTC. Translation: CSAGTGLETQYF. This chain joins TRBV29-1 and TRBJ2-5; TRBD1 aligns across 9 bases. This CDR3 spans 12 amino acids. CDR1 is SQVTM, CDR2 ANQGSEA, per germline. The J segment lost 5 bases and the V segment lost 7 bases, leaving 5 bases of the junction unmatched.

This clonotype was detected only a few times. CDR3 sequence reads: CASSMGIAGTGELFF. For the CDR3, the DNA is TGTGCCAGCAGTATGGGCATCGCAGGCACCGGGGAGCTGTTTTTT. V usage is TRBV7-9 and J usage is TRBJ2-2; D not certain. The germline V gene has CDR1 SEHNR and CDR2 FQNEAQ (reference sequence). The CDR3 is made up of 15 amino acids. V lost 6 bases to trimming and J lost 4 bases, with 15 bases between them.

This clonotype was counted at least ten times. CDR3 nucleotide sequence: TGCGCCAGCAGCCAAGCCCGGTCCCAGGGGCACTATGGCTACACCTTC. As protein: CASSQARSQGHYGYTF. The chain uses TRBV4-1 and TRBJ1-2; D perhaps matches TRBD1 (6 bases). Trimming stripped 1 base from V and 3 bases from J, with 15 bases between. This CDR3 region has 16 residues. Germline CDR1 MGHRA, CDR2 YSYEKL.

For this clonotype: A much larger clone is a single base away; this may be a read error. This chain uses TRBV11-2 with TRBJ2-1; 8 positions agree with TRBD2. The CDR3 totals 15 residues. The germline CDR1 and CDR2 sequences are SGHAT and FQNNGV. DNA for the CDR3: TGTGCCTGCAGCTCCATAGCGGGGACGGACAATGAGCAGTTCTTC. Protein sequence: CACSSIAGTDNEQFF.

This clonotype was seen only a few times. The CDR3, as DNA: TGTGCCAGCAGGGGGTGGGCTGGGGCCAACGTCCTGACTTTC. Its protein product is CASRGWAGANVLTF. The V call is TRBV7-8, the J call TRBJ2-6; D remains ambiguous. Trimming removed 6 bases at V and 2 bases at J, with 8 bases between. Per the germline V gene, CDR1 is SGHVS and CDR2 is FQNEAQ. The CDR3 loop spans 14 amino acids.

This clonotype was seen at least ten times. The CDR3 loop reads CASSQERGARTDTQYF. CDR3 DNA: TGTGCCAGCAGCCAGGAGCGGGGGGCACGCACAGATACGCAGTATTTT. The gene calls are TRBV4-2 and TRBJ2-3; 9 nucleotides align to TRBD2. The CDR3 has 16 residues. Germline V CDR1 and CDR2: LGHNA, YNFKEQ. The ends lost 3 bases at V and 1 base at J; junction bases unmatched: 5.

This clonotype was seen many times. The chain couples TRBV18 to TRBJ2-1; D may correspond to TRBD1 or TRBD2 (6 bases each). CDR3 length equals 15 residues. CDR1 KGHSH and CDR2 LQKENI come from the germline V gene. V was shortened by 8 bases and J by 5 bases, with 19 bases between the two germline ends. The CDR3 DNA is TGTGCCAGCGCCCTGAGGGGCGGGGACAACAATGAGCAGTTCTTC. Translated: CASALRGGDNNEQFF.

J is TRBJ1-5 and V is TRBV5-1, with D unresolved. The V gene's germline CDR1 is SGHRS and CDR2 YFSETQ. Trimming pared 3 bases from V and 6 bases from J, leaving 16 bases between. The CDR3 sequence is 15 residues long. Here the CDR3 reads CASSSSGNSGQPQHF. CDR3 sequence (DNA): TGCGCCAGCAGCTCTTCTGGGAATTCCGGTCAGCCCCAGCATTTT.

The rearrangement links TRBV20-1 to TRBJ1-2, with TRBD1 matching 9 bases. The CDR3 is 11 residues long. V lost 6 bases to trimming and J lost 9 bases; unmatched junction nucleotides: 5. Germline lookup yields CDR1 DFQATT and CDR2 SNEGSKA (reference sequence). The CDR3 is CSALTGGSYTF. The CDR3 region has the DNA TGCAGTGCGTTGACAGGGGGTAGCTACACCTTC.

This clonotype was found many times. The chain joins TRBV7-2 to TRBJ1-6; possible D gene TRBD1, 5 bases. Trimming took 5 bases from V and 7 from J, leaving 12 bases between them. The CDR3 is 14 amino acids. Germline V gene data show CDR1 as SGHTA and CDR2 as FQGNSA. Here the CDR3 reads CASSQVRANSPLHF. In DNA form, the CDR3 reads TGTGCCAGCAGCCAGGTCAGGGCAAATTCACCCCTCCACTTT.

The rearrangement links TRBV18 to TRBJ1-5; possibly TRBD1 for D (5 bases). This CDR3 region has 13 residues. Trimming left V 6 bases short and J 6 bases short, with 12 bases between. Germline V gives CDR1 KGHSH, CDR2 LQKENI. The CDR3 spells CASSAGLVQPQHF. CDR3 DNA sequence: TGTGCCAGCTCCGCAGGGTTGGTTCAGCCCCAGCATTTT.

This clonotype was recorded many times. The rearrangement links TRBV7-6 to TRBJ2-7; no definite D call. This CDR3 region has 14 residues. Germline lookup yields CDR1 SGHVS and CDR2 FNYEAQ. V was cut by 1 base and J by 2 bases, with 9 bases left in between. The CDR3 region is CASSLGVGAYEQYF. In DNA form, the CDR3 reads TGTGCCAGCAGCTTAGGCGTCGGAGCCTACGAGCAGTACTTC.

This clonotype was counted ten times or more. The chain is built from TRBV7-6 and TRBJ2-5; D is perhaps TRBD2 (5 bases). The CDR3 loop spans 12 amino acids. Germline CDR1 and CDR2: SGHVS and FNYEAQ. With 5 bases removed from V and 7 bases from J, the gap between germline ends came to 11 bases. CDR3 sequence: CASSHVEATQYF. As DNA, the CDR3 is TGTGCCAGCAGCCATGTGGAGGCGACCCAGTACTTC.

The V call is TRBV4-2, the J call TRBJ2-5; 9 bases align to TRBD2. The germline V gene has CDR1 LGHNA and CDR2 YNFKEQ. With 0 bases clipped from V and 2 bases from J, the junction kept 10 bases outside the gene matches. The CDR3 sequence is 18 residues long. Here the CDR3 reads CASSQDSTSGGPQETQYF. For the CDR3, the DNA is TGTGCCAGCAGCCAAGATAGCACCAGCGGGGGGCCGCAAGAGACCCAGTACTTC.

V and J are TRBV24-1 and TRBJ1-1; tentatively, D is TRBD1 (5 bases). Deletions cut 10 bases from V and 1 base from J, with 12 bases between. The CDR3 length is 13 residues. CDR1 and CDR2 (germline): KGHDR, SFDVKD. The CDR3 DNA is TGTGCCACACAAGGACACTCGAACACTGAAGCTTTCTTT. Translation gives CATQGHSNTEAFF.

This clonotype was seen at least ten times. The chain employs TRBV3-1 and TRBJ2-7; D is unresolved. From germline, CDR1 is LGHDT and CDR2 YNNKEL (reference sequence). The ends were cut back, 4 bases at V and 4 bases at J, with 14 bases in the middle. There are 14 residues in the CDR3. The CDR3, as DNA: TGTGCCAGCAGCCCAGACAACCCCCTATACGAGCAGTACGTC. Its translation is CASSPDNPLYEQYV.

This clonotype was observed at least ten times. The chain employs TRBV20-1 and TRBJ2-7; 9 bases agree with TRBD2. This CDR3 contains 14 residues. Germline V lookup: CDR1 DFQATT, CDR2 SNEGSKA (reference sequence). V dropped 3 bases and J dropped 6; count of bases not matched to a gene: 9. The CDR3 region has the DNA TGCAGTGCTAGCCGGCGGGGGGGGTCCCTCGAGCAGTACTTC. It yields the protein CSASRRGGSLEQYF.

This clonotype has ten or more counts. This rearrangement joins TRBV20-1 to TRBJ2-5; the D gene is possibly TRBD1 (6 bases). The CDR3 runs 13 residues. The V gene lost 6 bases and the J gene lost 1 base, with 12 bases spanning the gap. Germline lookup yields CDR1 DFQATT and CDR2 SNEGSKA (reference sequence). CDR3: CSARRQAQETQYF. In nucleotides, the CDR3 is TGCAGTGCGCGGAGACAGGCCCAAGAGACCCAGTACTTC.